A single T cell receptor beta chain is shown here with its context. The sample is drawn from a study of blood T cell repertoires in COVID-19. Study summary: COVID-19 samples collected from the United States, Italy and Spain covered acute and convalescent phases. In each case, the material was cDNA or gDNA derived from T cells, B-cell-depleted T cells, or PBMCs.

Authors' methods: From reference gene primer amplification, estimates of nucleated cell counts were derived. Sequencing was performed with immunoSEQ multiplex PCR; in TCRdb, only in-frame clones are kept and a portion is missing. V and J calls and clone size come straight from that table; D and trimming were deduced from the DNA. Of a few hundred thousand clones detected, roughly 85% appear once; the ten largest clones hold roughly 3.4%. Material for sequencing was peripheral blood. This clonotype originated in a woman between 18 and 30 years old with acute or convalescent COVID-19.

The CDR3 nucleotides are TGCGCCAGCAGCCCCGGACAGGGAGGGGACACTGAAGCTTTCTTT. Protein: CASSPGQGGDTEAFF. The chain couples TRBV4-1 to TRBJ1-1, with 8 nucleotides matching TRBD1. This CDR3 spans 15 amino acids. Germline V lookup: CDR1 MGHRA, CDR2 YSYEKL. V lost 4 bases, J lost 3 bases, and 7 bases stayed unmatched.